Shown below are 5 T cell receptor beta chains from a single sample sequenced in a study of cytomegalovirus exposure and HLA in healthy donors. With 60 Vbeta and 13 Jbeta primers, the PCR was carried out. The assay was immunoSEQ multiplex PCR, and TCRdb's table has in-frame clones only and misses some. The sample consists of 100,000 to 150,000 clones, 74% of them appearing once. The sequenced sample consisted of PBMCs. The receptor set was obtained from a woman aged 45-65 years in good health and CMV-seropositive.

This rearrangement joins TRBV9 to TRBJ2-1, with 8 bases lining up with TRBD2. Germline trimming cut 3 bases from V and 3 bases from J; bases unmatched to any gene: 5. The CDR3 runs to 15 residues. Germline loops: CDR1 SGDLS, CDR2 YYNGEE. CDR3 region: CASSERGGFYNEQFF. CDR3 coding DNA: TGTGCCAGCAGCGAACGGGGGGGCTTCTACAATGAGCAGTTCTTC.

This chain connects TRBV19 to TRBJ2-1, with D maybe TRBD1 (6 bases). The germline V and J ends were trimmed by 6 bases and 12 bases, with 15 bases remaining between them. The CDR3 consists of 12 residues. Germline lookup yields CDR1 LNHDA and CDR2 SQIVND (reference sequence). CDR3 bases: TGTGCCAGTAGGATTTACAGGGATCTGCAGTTCTTC. This gives the protein CASRIYRDLQFF. The variable domain in full, with the rest retrieved from reference TRBV19 and TRBJ2-1, is DGGITQSPKYLFRKEGQNVTLSCEQNLNHDAMYWYRQDPGQGLRLIYYSQIVNDFQKGDIAEGYSVSREKKESFPLTVTSAQKNPTAFYLCASRIYRDLQFFGPGTRLTVL.

V and J are TRBV10-3 and TRBJ1-6, with 12 bases identical to TRBD1. J lost 11 bases, V lost 0 bases, and 8 bases had no gene match. Germline assignment: CDR1 ENHRY and CDR2 SYGVKD. The CDR3 covers 17 residues. CDR3 residues: CAISESGTGGASAPLHF. The CDR3 DNA reads TGTGCCATCAGTGAGTCGGGGACAGGGGGCGCGTCGGCACCCCTCCACTTT.

The gene calls are TRBV11-2 and TRBJ2-1, with TRBD2 matching over 9 bases. J lost 8 bases, V lost 5 bases, and 1 base had no gene match. Germline V gives CDR1 SGHAT, CDR2 FQNNGV. The CDR3 loop spans 12 amino acids. CDR3 in amino acids: CASSRTSDEQFF. The CDR3 DNA is TGTGCCAGCAGCCGGACTAGCGATGAGCAGTTCTTC.

The rearrangement joins TRBV7-2 to TRBJ1-5; D gene unclear. The V gene lost 2 bases and the J gene lost 3 bases, with 11 bases spanning the gap. CDR3 size: 15 residues. CDR1 is SGHTA and CDR2 is FQGNSA in the germline V gene. The CDR3 here is CASSLTQTINQPQHF. For the CDR3, the DNA is TGTGCCAGCAGCTTAACTCAGACTATCAATCAGCCCCAGCATTTT.